Given below is one TCR beta chain in context. What it binds is unknown. Every bulk PBMC sample received the same 350 ng of DNA. Libraries were prepared by immunoSEQ multiplex PCR; TCRdb keeps only in-frame clonotypes and omits some of them. This sample has 17,000 or so clones, with about 83% found just once. As for time point: pre-treatment baseline. Samples come from before therapy and from week 3 after the first blockade cycle. Per germline, CDR1 MNHEY and CDR2 SMNVEV (reference sequence). Trimming stripped 3 bases from V and 7 bases from J, with 16 bases between. The CDR3 spans 15 residues. This sample stems from a study of blood T cell dynamics during melanoma immunotherapy. Overall study: First-line therapy was either pembrolizumab or nivolumab with ipilimumab for metastatic melanoma. Study-level results: Clones driving repertoire changes may be melanoma-specific or general immune activation.

The TCR originated in a human donor with melanoma. The rearrangement joins TRBV27 to TRBJ2-1; D may be TRBD2 (6 bases). The sample in question was blood, obtained from a patient treated with checkpoint blockade. This CDR3 is CASSFTTSGRNEQFF. The DNA for the CDR3 is TGTGCCAGCAGTTTTACGACTAGTGGCCGGAATGAGCAGTTCTTC.